This T cell receptor beta chain was identified in a study of cytomegalovirus exposure and HLA in healthy donors. Study-wide findings and caveats: In vitro data verified a few CMV-associated chains as specific for CMV antigens. In a later analysis, compared with equally common non-associated chains, HLA-associated beta chains were more expanded.

In the PCR, 60 Vbeta and 13 Jbeta primers were used. This table comes from immunoSEQ multiplex PCR, and its TCRdb copy is limited to in-frame clones, with some not included. The profile shows under 150,000 clones, more than 80% of them singletons. Worth noting for this clone: No antigen is known for it.

Trimming took 8 bases from V and 7 from J; bases not matched to a gene: 4. The germline V gene encodes CDR1 WSHSY and CDR2 SAAADI. CDR3 length: 13 residues. This clonotype was obtained from a woman between 40 and 55 years old in good health and CMV-seropositive. V and J are TRBV10-2 and TRBJ2-1, with 11 nucleotides matching TRBD1. Input material: PBMCs. In DNA, the CDR3 is TGCGCCAGCGGGACAGGGGGTTGGAATGAGCAGTTCTTC. Translated: CASGTGGWNEQFF.